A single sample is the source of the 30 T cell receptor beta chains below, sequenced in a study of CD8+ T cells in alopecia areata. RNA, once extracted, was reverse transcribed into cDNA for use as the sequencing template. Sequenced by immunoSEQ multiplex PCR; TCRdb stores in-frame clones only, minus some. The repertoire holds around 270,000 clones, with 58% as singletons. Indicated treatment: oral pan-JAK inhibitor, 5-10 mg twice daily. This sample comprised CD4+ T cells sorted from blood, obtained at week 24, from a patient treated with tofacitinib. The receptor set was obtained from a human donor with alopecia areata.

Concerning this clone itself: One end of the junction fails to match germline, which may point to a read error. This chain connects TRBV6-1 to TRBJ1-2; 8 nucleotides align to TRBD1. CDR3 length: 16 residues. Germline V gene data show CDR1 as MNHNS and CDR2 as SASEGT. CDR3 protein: CAISESSRDRYYGYTF. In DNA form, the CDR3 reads TGTGCCATCAGTGAGTCATCCAGGGACAGGTACTATGGCTACACCTTC.

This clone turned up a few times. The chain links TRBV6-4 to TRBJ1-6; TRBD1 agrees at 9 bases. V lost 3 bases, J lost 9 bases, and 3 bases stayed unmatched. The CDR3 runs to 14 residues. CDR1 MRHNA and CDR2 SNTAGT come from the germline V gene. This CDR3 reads CASSEGQGRSPLHF. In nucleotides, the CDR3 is TGTGCCAGCAGTGAGGGACAGGGACGTTCACCCCTCCACTTT.

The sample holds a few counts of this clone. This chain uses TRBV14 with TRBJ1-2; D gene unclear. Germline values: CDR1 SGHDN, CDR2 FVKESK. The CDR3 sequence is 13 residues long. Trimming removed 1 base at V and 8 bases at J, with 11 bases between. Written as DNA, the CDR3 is TGTGCCAGCAGCCAAGGCGATTCCTTGGGCTACACCTTC. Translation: CASSQGDSLGYTF.

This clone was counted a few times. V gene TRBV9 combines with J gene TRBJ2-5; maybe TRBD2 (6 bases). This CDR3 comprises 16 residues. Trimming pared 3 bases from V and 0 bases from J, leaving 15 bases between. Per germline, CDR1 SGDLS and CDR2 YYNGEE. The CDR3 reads CASSDRSGRNQETQYF. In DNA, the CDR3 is TGTGCCAGCAGCGACCGGAGCGGGCGAAACCAAGAGACCCAGTACTTC.

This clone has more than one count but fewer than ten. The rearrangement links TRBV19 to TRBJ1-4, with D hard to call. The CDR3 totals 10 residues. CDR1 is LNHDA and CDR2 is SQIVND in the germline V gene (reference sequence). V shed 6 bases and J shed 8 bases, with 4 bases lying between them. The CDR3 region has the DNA TGTGCCAGTAGGAGAGAAAAACTGTTTTTT. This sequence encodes CASRREKLFF.

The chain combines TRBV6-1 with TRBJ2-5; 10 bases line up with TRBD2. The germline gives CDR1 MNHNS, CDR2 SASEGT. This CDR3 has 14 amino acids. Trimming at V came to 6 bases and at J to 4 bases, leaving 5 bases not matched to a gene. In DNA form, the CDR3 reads TGTGCCAGCAGGATAGCGGGGGGAAGAGAGACCCAGTACTTC. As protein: CASRIAGGRETQYF.

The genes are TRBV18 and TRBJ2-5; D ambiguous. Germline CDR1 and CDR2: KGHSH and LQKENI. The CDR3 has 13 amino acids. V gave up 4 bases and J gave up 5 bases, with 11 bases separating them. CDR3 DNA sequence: TGTGCCAGCTCACTCATGGGCCTTGAGACCCAGTACTTC. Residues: CASSLMGLETQYF.

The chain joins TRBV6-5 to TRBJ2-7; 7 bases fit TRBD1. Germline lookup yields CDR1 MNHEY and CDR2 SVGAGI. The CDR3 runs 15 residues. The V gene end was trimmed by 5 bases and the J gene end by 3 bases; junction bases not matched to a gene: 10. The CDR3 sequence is CASSRDRARYYEQYF. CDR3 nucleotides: TGTGCCAGCAGTCGCGACAGGGCCCGCTACTACGAGCAGTACTTC.

The DNA for the CDR3 is TGCAGCGTGCAGGGGGCGGGCTATGGCTACACCTTC. This translates into CSVQGAGYGYTF. This chain joins TRBV29-1 and TRBJ1-2, with TRBD1 matching 8 bases. Germline CDR1 SQVTM, CDR2 ANQGSEA. This CDR3 is 12 amino acids long. Trimming took 6 bases from V and 4 from J; bases not matched to a gene: 4.

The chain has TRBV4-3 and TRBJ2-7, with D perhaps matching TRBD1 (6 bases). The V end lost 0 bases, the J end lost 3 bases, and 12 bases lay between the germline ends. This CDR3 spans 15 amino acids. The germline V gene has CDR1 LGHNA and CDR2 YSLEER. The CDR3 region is CASSQEAEGGYEQYF. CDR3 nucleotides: TGCGCCAGCAGCCAAGAGGCGGAAGGGGGCTACGAGCAGTACTTC.

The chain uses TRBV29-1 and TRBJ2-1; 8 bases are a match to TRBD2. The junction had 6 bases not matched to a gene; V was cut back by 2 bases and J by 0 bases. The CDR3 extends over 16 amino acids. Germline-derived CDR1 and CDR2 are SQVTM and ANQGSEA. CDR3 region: CSVESGTSSSYNEQFF. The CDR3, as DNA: TGCAGCGTTGAATCTGGGACTAGTAGCTCCTACAATGAGCAGTTCTTC.

Written as DNA, the CDR3 is TGTGCCAGTAGTAGGGGACGGTCCTATAATCAGCCCCAGCATTTT. Translation: CASSRGRSYNQPQHF. This chain uses TRBV19 with TRBJ1-5, with D possibly TRBD1 on 5 matching bases. Trimming cost V 4 bases and J 4 bases, with 14 bases left between them. This CDR3 contains 15 residues. The germline V gene encodes CDR1 LNHDA and CDR2 SQIVND (reference sequence).

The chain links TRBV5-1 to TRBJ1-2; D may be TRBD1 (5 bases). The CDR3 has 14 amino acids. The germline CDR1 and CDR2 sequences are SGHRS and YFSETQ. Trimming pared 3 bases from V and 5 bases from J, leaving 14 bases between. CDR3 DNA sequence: TGCGCCAGCAGCTCGGAGGGACGGGAATATGGCTACACCTTC. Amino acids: CASSSEGREYGYTF.

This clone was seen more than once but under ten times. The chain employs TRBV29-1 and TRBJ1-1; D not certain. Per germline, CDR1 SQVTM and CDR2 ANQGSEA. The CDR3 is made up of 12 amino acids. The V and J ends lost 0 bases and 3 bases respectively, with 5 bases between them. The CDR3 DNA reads TGCAGCGTTGAAGATGCATACACTGAAGCTTTCTTT. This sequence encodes CSVEDAYTEAFF.

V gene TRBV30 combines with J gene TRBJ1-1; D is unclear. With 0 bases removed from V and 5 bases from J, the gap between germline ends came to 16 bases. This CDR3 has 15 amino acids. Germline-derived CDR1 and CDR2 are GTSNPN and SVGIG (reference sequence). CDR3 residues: CAWSVVANHRTEAFF. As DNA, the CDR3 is TGTGCCTGGAGTGTTGTTGCTAACCATCGGACTGAAGCTTTCTTT. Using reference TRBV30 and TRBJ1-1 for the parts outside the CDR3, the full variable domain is SQTIHQWPATLVQPVGSPLSLECTVEGTSNPNLYWYRQAAGRGLQLLFYSVGIGQISSEVPQNLSASRPQDRQFILSSKKLLLSDSGFYLCAWSVVANHRTEAFFGQGTRLTVV.

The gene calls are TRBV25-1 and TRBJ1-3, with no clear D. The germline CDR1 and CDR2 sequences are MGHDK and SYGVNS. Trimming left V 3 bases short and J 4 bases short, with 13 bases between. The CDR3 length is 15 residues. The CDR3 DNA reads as TGTGCCAGCAGTGACACCGTGGAGGCGGGAAACACCATATATTTT. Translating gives CASSDTVEAGNTIYF.

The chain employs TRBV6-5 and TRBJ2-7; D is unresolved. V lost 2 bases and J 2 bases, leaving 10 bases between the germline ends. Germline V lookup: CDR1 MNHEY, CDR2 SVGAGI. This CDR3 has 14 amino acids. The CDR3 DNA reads TGTGCCAGCAGTTACGGTCCAGAAGCCTACGAGCAGTACTTC. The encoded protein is CASSYGPEAYEQYF.

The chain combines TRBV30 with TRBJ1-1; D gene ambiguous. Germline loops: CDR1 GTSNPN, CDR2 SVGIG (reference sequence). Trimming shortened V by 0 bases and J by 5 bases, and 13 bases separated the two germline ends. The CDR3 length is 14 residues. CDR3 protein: CAWSVRGRGTEAFF. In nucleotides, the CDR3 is TGTGCCTGGAGTGTACGCGGGAGAGGAACTGAAGCTTTCTTT. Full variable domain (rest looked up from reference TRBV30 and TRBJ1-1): SQTIHQWPATLVQPVGSPLSLECTVEGTSNPNLYWYRQAAGRGLQLLFYSVGIGQISSEVPQNLSASRPQDRQFILSSKKLLLSDSGFYLCAWSVRGRGTEAFFGQGTRLTVV.

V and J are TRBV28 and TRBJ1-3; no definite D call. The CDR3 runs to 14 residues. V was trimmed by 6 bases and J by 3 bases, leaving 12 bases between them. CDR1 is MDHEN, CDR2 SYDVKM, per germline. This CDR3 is CASSTPLRGNTIYF. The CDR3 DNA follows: TGTGCCAGCAGCACCCCGTTGCGTGGAAACACCATATATTTT.

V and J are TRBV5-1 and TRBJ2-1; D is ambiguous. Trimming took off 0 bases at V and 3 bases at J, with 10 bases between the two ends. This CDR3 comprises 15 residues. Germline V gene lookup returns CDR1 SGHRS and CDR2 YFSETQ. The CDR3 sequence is CASSLEGKFYNEQFF. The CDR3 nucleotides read TGCGCCAGCAGCTTGGAAGGGAAATTCTACAATGAGCAGTTCTTC. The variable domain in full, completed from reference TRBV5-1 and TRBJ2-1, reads KAGVTQTPRYLIKTRGQQVTLSCSPISGHRSVSWYQQTPGQGLQFLFEYFSETQRNKGNFPGRFSGRQFSNSRSEMNVSTLELGDSALYLCASSLEGKFYNEQFFGPGTRLTVL.

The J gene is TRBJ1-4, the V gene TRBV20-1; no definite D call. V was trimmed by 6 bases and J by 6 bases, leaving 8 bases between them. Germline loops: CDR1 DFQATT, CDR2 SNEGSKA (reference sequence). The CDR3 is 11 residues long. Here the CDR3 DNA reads TGCAGTGCCCTCGACGATGAAAAACTGTTTTTT. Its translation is CSALDDEKLFF.

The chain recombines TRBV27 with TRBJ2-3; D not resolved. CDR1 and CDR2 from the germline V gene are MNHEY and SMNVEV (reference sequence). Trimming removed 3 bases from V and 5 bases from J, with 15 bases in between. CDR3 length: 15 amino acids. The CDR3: CASSFRAPAKDTQYF. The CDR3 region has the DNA TGTGCCAGCAGTTTCCGGGCCCCGGCAAAAGATACGCAGTATTTT.

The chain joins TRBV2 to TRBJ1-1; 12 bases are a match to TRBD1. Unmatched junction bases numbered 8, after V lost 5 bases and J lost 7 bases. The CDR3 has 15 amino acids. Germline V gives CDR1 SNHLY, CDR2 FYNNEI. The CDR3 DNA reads TGTGCCAGCAGTAGGGGACAGGGGGCTACGAGTGAAGCTTTCTTT. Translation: CASSRGQGATSEAFF.

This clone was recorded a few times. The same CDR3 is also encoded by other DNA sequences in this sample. The CDR3 nucleotides are TGTGCCAGCAGCTTAGTTCGATCGTACGAGCAGTACTTC. Its protein product is CASSLVRSYEQYF. The rearrangement joins TRBV7-9 to TRBJ2-7; no clear D gene. The V and J ends lost 1 base and 4 bases respectively, with 8 bases between them. The V gene's germline CDR1 is SEHNR and CDR2 FQNEAQ (reference sequence). This CDR3 contains 13 residues.

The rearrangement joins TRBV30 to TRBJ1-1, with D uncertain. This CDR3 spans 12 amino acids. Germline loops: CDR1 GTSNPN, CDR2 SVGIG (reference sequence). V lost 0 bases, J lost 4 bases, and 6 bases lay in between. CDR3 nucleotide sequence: TGTGCCTGGAGTGTACTGTCCACTGAAGCTTTCTTT. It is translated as CAWSVLSTEAFF.

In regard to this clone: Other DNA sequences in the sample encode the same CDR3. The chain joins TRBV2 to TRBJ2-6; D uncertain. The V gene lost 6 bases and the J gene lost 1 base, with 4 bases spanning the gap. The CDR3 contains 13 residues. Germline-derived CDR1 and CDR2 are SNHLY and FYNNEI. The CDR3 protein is CASRGSGANVLTF. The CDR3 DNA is TGTGCCAGCAGGGGTTCTGGGGCCAACGTCCTGACTTTC.

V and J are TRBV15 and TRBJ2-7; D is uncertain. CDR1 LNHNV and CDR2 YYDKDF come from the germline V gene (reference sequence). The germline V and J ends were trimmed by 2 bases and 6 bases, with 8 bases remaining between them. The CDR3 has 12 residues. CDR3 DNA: TGTGCCACCAGCAGATATAGAGGCGAGCAGTACTTC. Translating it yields CATSRYRGEQYF.

CDR3 loop: CASSETAGNSPLHF. DNA for the CDR3: TGTGCCAGCAGCGAAACTGCGGGTAATTCACCCCTCCACTTT. The chain carries TRBV9 and TRBJ1-6; D unclear. CDR1 and CDR2 (germline): SGDLS, YYNGEE. The ends were cut back, 3 bases at V and 6 bases at J, with 10 bases in the middle. The CDR3 runs to 14 residues.

The CDR3 here is CASSRTAGINEKLFF. CDR3 nucleotide sequence: TGTGCCAGCAGCAGGACCGCGGGGATAAATGAAAAACTGTTTTTT. This chain uses TRBV6-1 with TRBJ1-4; no definite D call. Germline CDR1 and CDR2: MNHNS and SASEGT. The CDR3 is 15 residues long. Deletions cut 6 bases from V and 5 bases from J, with 16 bases between.

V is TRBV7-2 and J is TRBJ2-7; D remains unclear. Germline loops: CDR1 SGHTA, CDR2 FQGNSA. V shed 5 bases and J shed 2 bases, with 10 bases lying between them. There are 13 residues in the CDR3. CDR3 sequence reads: CASSLDTPYEQYF. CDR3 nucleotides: TGTGCCAGCAGCCTTGACACGCCCTACGAGCAGTACTTC.